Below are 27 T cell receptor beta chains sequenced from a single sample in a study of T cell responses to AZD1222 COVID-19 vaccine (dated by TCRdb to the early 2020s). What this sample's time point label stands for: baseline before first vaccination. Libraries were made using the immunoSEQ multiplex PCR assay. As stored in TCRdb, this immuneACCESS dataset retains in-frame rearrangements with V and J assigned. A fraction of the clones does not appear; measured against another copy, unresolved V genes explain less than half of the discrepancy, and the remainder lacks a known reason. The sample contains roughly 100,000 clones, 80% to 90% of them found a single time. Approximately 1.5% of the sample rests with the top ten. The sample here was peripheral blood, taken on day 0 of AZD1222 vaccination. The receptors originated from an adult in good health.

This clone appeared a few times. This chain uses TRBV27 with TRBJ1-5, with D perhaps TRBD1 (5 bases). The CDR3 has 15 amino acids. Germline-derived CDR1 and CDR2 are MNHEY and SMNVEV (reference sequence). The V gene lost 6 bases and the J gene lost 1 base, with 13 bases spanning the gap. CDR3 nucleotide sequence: TGTGCCAGCAGGGCCAGAGGGGCAAGCAATCAGCCCCAGCATTTT. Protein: CASRARGASNQPQHF.

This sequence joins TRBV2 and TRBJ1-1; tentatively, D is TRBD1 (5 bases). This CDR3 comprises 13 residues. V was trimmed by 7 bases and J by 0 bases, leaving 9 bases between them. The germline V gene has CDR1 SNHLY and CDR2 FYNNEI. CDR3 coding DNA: TGTGCCAGCACGCGGGGCATGAACACTGAAGCTTTCTTT. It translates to CASTRGMNTEAFF.

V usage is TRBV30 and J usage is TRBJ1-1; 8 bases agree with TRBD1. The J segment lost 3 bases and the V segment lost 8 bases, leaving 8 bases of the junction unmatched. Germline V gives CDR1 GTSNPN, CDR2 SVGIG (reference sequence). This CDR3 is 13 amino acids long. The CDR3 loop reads CATDRGGDTEAFF. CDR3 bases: TGTGCCACTGACAGGGGAGGGGACACTGAAGCTTTCTTT. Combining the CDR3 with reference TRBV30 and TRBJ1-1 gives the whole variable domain SQTIHQWPATLVQPVGSPLSLECTVEGTSNPNLYWYRQAAGRGLQLLFYSVGIGQISSEVPQNLSASRPQDRQFILSSKKLLLSDSGFYLCATDRGGDTEAFFGQGTRLTVV.

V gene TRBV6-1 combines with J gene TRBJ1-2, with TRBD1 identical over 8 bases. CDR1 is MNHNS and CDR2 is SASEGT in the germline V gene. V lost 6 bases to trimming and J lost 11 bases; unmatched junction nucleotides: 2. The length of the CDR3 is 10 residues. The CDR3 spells CASRQGEYTF. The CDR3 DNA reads TGTGCCAGCAGACAGGGGGAGTACACCTTC.

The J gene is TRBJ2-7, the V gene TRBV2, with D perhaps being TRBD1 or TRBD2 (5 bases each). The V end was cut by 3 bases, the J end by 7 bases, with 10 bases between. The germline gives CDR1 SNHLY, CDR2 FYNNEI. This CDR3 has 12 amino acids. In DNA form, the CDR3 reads TGTGCCAGCAGTGAGGGGACGAGGGAGCAGTACTTC. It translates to CASSEGTREQYF.

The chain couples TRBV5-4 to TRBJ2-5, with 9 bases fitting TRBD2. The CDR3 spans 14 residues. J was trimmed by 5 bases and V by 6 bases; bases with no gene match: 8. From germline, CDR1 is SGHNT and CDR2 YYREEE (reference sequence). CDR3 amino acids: CASTLSGGEETQYF. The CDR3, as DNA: TGTGCCAGCACCCTTAGCGGGGGAGAGGAGACCCAGTACTTC.

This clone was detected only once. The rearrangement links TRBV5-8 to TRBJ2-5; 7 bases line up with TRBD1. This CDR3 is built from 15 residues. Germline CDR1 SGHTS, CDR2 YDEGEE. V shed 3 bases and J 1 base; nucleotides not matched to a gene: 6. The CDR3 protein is CASSSLGTAQETQYF. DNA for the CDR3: TGTGCCAGCAGCTCCCTCGGGACAGCCCAAGAGACCCAGTACTTC.

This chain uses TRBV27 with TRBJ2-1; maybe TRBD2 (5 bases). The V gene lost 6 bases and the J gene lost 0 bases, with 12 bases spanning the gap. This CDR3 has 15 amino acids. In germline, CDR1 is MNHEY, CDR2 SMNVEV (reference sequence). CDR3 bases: TGTGCCAGCAGCATGGAGGCTAGCTCCTACAATGAGCAGTTCTTC. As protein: CASSMEASSYNEQFF.

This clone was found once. The CDR3 DNA reads as TGTGCCAGCAGCTTGGCGGGACTCTCGGAAGACTATGGCTACACCTTC. It yields the protein CASSLAGLSEDYGYTF. The gene calls are TRBV5-6 and TRBJ1-2; D is perhaps TRBD1 (5 bases). Trimming removed 0 bases at V and 3 bases at J, with 15 bases between. CDR1 and CDR2 (germline): SGHDT, YYEEEE. CDR3 length: 16 residues. The full variable domain, in which reference TRBV5-6 and TRBJ1-2 provide the parts outside the CDR3, is DAGVTQSPTHLIKTRGQQVTLRCSPKSGHDTVSWYQQALGQGPQFIFQYYEEEERQRGNFPDRFSGHQFPNYSSELNVNALLLGDSALYLCASSLAGLSEDYGYTFGSGTRLTVV.

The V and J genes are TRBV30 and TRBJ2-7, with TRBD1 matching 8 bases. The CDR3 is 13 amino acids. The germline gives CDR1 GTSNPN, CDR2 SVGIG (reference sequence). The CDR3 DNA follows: TGTGGTGGAAGGACGACAGGGGCCTACGAGCAGTACTTC. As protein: CGGRTTGAYEQYF.

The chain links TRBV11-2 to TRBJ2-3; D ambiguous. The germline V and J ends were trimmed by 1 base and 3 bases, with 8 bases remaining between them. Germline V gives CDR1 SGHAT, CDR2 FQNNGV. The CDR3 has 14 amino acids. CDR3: CASSLVGRTDTQYF. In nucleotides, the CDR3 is TGTGCCAGCAGCTTAGTTGGACGGACAGATACGCAGTATTTT.

The CDR3 protein is CASSLNRATEAFF. CDR3 sequence (DNA): TGTGCCAGCAGCTTGAACAGGGCCACTGAAGCTTTCTTT. The V call is TRBV5-8, the J call TRBJ1-1; weak D call: TRBD1 (6 bases). Germline CDR1 and CDR2: SGHTS and YDEGEE. The V and J ends lost 1 base and 4 bases respectively, with 8 bases between them. This CDR3 contains 13 residues.

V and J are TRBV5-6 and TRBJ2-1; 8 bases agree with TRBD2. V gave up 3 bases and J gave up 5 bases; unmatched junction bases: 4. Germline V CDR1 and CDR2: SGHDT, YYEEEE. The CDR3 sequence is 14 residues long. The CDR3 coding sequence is TGTGCCAGCAGCTGGGGGACTAGACACAATGAGCAGTTCTTC. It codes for CASSWGTRHNEQFF.

The CDR3 DNA follows: TGTGCCAGCAGCTTAGTAAACCGGCCGCGAGGAAACACCATATATTTT. Translated, it gives CASSLVNRPRGNTIYF. This sequence joins TRBV11-2 and TRBJ1-3, with D unclear. The CDR3 extends over 16 amino acids. V gave up 1 base and J gave up 4 bases, with 14 bases separating them. CDR1 is SGHAT, CDR2 FQNNGV, per germline.

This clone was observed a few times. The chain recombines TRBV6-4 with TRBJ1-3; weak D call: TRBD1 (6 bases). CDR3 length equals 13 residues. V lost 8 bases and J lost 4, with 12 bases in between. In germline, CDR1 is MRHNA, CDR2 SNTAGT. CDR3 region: CASGAGVGNTIYF. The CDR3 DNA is TGTGCCAGCGGGGCAGGGGTCGGAAACACCATATATTTT.

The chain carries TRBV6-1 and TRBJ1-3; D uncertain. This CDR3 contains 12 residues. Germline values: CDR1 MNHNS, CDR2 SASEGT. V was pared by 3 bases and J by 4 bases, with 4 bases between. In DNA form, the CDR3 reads TGTGCCAGCAGTGATTTCGGAAACACCATATATTTT. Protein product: CASSDFGNTIYF.

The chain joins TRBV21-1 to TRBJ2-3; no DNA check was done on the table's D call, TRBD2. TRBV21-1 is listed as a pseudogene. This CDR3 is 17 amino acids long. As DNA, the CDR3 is TGTGCCAGCAGCAAAGTGGAGGGAGGGTTGGAAACAGATACGCAGTATTTT. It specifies CASSKVEGGLETDTQYF.

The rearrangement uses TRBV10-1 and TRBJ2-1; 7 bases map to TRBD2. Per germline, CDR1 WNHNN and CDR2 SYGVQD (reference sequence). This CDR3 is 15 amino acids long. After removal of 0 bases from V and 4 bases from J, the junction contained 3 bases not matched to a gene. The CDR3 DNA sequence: TGCGCCAGCAGTGAGTCTGGCGGGGGTTACAATGAGCAGTTCTTC. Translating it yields CASSESGGGYNEQFF.

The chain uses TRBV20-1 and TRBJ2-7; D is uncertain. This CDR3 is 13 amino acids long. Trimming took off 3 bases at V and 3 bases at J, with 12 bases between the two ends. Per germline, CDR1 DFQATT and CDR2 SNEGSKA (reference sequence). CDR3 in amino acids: CSASAFSGYEQYF. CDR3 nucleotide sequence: TGCAGTGCTAGTGCCTTTTCGGGCTACGAGCAGTACTTC.

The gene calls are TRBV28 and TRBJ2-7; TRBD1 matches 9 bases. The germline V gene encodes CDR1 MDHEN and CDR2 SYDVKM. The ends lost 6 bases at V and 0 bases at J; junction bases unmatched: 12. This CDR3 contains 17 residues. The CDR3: CASSRNPGTGSSYEQYF. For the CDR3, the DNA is TGTGCCAGCAGCCGTAATCCCGGGACAGGGAGCTCCTACGAGCAGTACTTC.

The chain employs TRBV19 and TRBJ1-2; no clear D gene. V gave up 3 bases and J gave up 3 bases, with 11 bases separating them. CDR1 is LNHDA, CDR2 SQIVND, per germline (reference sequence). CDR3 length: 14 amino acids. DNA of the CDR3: TGTGCCAGTAGTATTTCCCTGATCGACTATGGCTACACCTTC. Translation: CASSISLIDYGYTF.

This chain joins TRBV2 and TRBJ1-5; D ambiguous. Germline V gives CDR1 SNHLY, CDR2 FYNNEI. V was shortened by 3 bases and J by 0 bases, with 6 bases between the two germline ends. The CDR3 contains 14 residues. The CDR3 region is CASSEMYSNQPQHF. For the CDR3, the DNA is TGTGCCAGCAGTGAGATGTATAGCAATCAGCCCCAGCATTTT.

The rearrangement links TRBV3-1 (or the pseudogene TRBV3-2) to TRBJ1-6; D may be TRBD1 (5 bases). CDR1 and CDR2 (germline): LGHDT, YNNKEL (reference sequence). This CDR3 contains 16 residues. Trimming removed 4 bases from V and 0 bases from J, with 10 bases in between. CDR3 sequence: CASSLDSSSYNSPLHF. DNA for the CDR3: TGTGCCAGCAGCCTTGACAGTAGCTCCTATAATTCACCCCTCCACTTT.

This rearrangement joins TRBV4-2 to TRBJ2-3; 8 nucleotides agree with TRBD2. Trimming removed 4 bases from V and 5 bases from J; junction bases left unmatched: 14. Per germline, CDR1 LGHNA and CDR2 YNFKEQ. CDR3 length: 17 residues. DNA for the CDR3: TGTGCCAGCAGCCTTGTGGTCTCGGGGGGGCTTGGAGATACGCAGTATTTT. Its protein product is CASSLVVSGGLGDTQYF.

The CDR3 sequence is CASSLVSTLNEQFF. The CDR3 DNA sequence: TGTGCCAGCAGCTTGGTCAGCACCCTCAATGAGCAGTTCTTC. This chain links TRBV5-4 with TRBJ2-1; D gene unclear. V gave up 0 bases and J gave up 6 bases, with 10 bases separating them. CDR1 and CDR2 (germline): SGHNT, YYREEE (reference sequence). This CDR3 is built from 14 residues.

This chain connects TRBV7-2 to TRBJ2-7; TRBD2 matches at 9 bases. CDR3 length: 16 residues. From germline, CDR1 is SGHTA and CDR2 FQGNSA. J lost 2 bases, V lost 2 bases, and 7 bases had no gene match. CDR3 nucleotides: TGTGCCAGCAGCTTATGGGGCCGCGGGGGGGCCTACGAGCAGTACTTC. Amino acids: CASSLWGRGGAYEQYF.

This chain's CDR3 is CATSRDAGGEKLFF. CDR3 in DNA: TGTGCCACCAGCAGAGATGCCGGGGGGGAAAAACTGTTTTTT. This chain links TRBV15 with TRBJ1-4; D perhaps matches TRBD1 (5 bases). V was shortened by 0 bases and J by 8 bases, with 10 bases between the two germline ends. This CDR3 has 14 residues. CDR1 LNHNV and CDR2 YYDKDF come from the germline V gene (reference sequence).